The clone carrying this T cell receptor beta chain has a single count. Germline V gene sequence: CDR1 MDHEN, CDR2 SYDVKM. This CDR3 has 15 residues. Trimming removed 2 bases at V and 7 bases at J, with 14 bases between. Sequencing used immunoSEQ multiplex PCR; TCRdb keeps in-frame clones, though not all of them. The repertoire holds 70,000 to 75,000 clones, with about 94% as singletons. This sample is drawn from a study of cytomegalovirus exposure and HLA in healthy donors. The sample taken for sequencing was PBMCs. This clonotype was obtained from a young woman in good health and CMV-seronegative. The rearrangement links TRBV28 to TRBJ1-4; a weak D match, TRBD1 (5 bases). In DNA, the CDR3 is TGTGCCAGCAGTTTAACGGGCCAGGGCGGTGAAAAACTGTTTTTT. Its protein product is CASSLTGQGGEKLFF. The full variable domain, completed using reference TRBV28 and TRBJ1-4, is DVKVTQSSRYLVKRTGEKVFLECVQDMDHENMFWYRQDPGLGLRLIYFSYDVKMKEKGDIPEGYSVSREKKERFSLILESASTNQTSMYLCASSLTGQGGEKLFFGSGTQLSVL.